The sequence of this TCR beta chain was determined in a study of CD8 T cells in ankylosing spondylitis (TCRdb year 2017). Study-wide context: T cell receptor beta repertoires were profiled in healthy donors and ankylosing spondylitis patients so that disease-linked TCR variants could be found. The whole study cohort included 95 to 130 healthy donors and 20 to 30 ankylosing spondylitis patients. Peripheral blood was sampled, and synovial fluid was additionally collected from ankylosing spondylitis patients. What the work shows at the level of the full study, not this receptor alone: The disease-linked clones were reported to be significantly enriched in matched synovial fluid samples from ankylosing spondylitis patients. Some TCR beta motif variants had previously been reported in synovial fluid and blood of reactive arthritis patients, which suggested common disease-initiation mechanisms. Blood from ankylosing spondylitis patients appeared to be characterized by a TCR beta motif composed of under ten highly homologous amino acid variants. The disease-linked clones showed a CD8+ phenotype and occurred at relatively low frequencies in peripheral blood.

From the cysteine through the phenylalanine, the CDR3 covers 14 amino acids. Only the CDR3 DNA is retained, 42 bases long and in frame from the first base. V has 3 bases trimmed and J has 7 bases trimmed; junction bases matching no gene number 9. CDR1 and CDR2 are drawn from the germline V gene (reference sequence): DFQATT, SNEGSKA. There are a few counts of this clonotype. The antigen it binds to is not known. The sample holds no much larger clone one base away, and base qualities are not on file. The listed sequencing device is Illumina HiSeq 2500. Quantitative 5'-RACE with molecular barcodes was the method used to prepare the TCR beta libraries. On the study's bioinformatics: To identify disease-linked TCR variants, a new computational method was used, one built on a probabilistic model of VDJ rearrangement. TCRdb reworked the public reads: Q25 trimming with fastp, MiXCR clone assembly, productive beta chains retained. Here each entry gathers all rows of one CDR3 protein and keeps the most common genes and DNA. The V and J calls were determined by TCRdb, not by the authors. The sample data list about 360,000 distinct CDR3 sequences, and more than 20% of these were observed just once. The top ten constitute around 13% of the sample.

The clonotype originates from a male donor with ankylosing spondylitis or in good health (not recorded which). The sequenced material came from blood, either unsorted or a sorted T cell fraction (not recorded which). The V gene is TRBV20-1 and the J gene is TRBJ2-7; 10 central bases correspond to TRBD1. The CDR3 region reads CSASRWDRGGEQYF. The DNA reads as follows: TGCAGTGCTAGTCGCTGGGACAGGGGTGGGGAGCAGTACTTC.